The rows below give T cell receptor beta chains drawn from one sample of a study of graft-versus-host responses after intestinal transplantation. Profiled with immunoSEQ multiplex PCR; TCRdb holds only in-frame clones, not every one. This sample has under 150,000 clones; about nine tenths occur once, and the top ten carry about 0.18%. Their antigens are not known. This specimen consisted of unstimulated CD4+ T cells sorted from spleen or lymph node cells, obtained before intestinal transplant. These receptors originate from a human donor who received an intestinal transplant. CDR3s include the opening cysteine and the closing phenylalanine or tryptophan. A D gene is named only where the DNA matches it firmly. Not every row has a clone size; where given, it reads once, few, many or a size class.

v_call: TRBV28; j_call: TRBJ1-4; d_call: TRBD1; clone_size: .; cdr3_nt: TGTGCCAGCAGTTACTGGGACAGGGCCGAAAAACTGTTTTTT; cdr3_aa: CASSYWDRAEKLFF
v_call: TRBV6-5; j_call: TRBJ2-5; d_call: .; clone_size: .; cdr3_nt: TGTGCCAGCAGTCCGCGGTATGGGGCGCAAGAGACCCAGTACTTC; cdr3_aa: CASSPRYGAQETQYF
v_call: TRBV28; j_call: TRBJ2-3; d_call: TRBD2; clone_size: .; cdr3_nt: TGTGCCAGCAGTTCTTGGACTAGCGGGCTTAGCACAGATACGCAGTATTTT; cdr3_aa: CASSSWTSGLSTDTQYF
v_call: TRBV28; j_call: TRBJ1-1; d_call: .; clone_size: .; cdr3_nt: TGTGCCAGCAGTCCGGGGGGACATTTCGAAGCTTTCTTT; cdr3_aa: CASSPGGHFEAFF
v_call: TRBV19; j_call: TRBJ2-3; d_call: TRBD1; clone_size: .; cdr3_nt: TGTGCCAGTAGTATAGGTAGGACAGGACCAGATACGCAGTATTTT; cdr3_aa: CASSIGRTGPDTQYF
v_call: TRBV15; j_call: TRBJ1-1; d_call: .; clone_size: once; cdr3_nt: TGTGCCACCAGCAGGCAGGGAATGAACACTGAAGCTTTCTTT; cdr3_aa: CATSRQGMNTEAFF
v_call: TRBV14; j_call: TRBJ2-7; d_call: TRBD1; clone_size: .; cdr3_nt: TGTGCCAGCAGCCCCTGGACAGGGGAACCCTACGAGCAGTACTTC; cdr3_aa: CASSPWTGEPYEQYF
v_call: TRBV19; j_call: TRBJ1-1; d_call: .; clone_size: .; cdr3_nt: TGTGCCAGTAGTATTGGGGAGGGCACTGAAGCTTTCTTT; cdr3_aa: CASSIGEGTEAFF
v_call: TRBV30; j_call: TRBJ2-5; d_call: TRBD2; clone_size: .; cdr3_nt: TGTGCCTGGAGTGGCGGGGGGGCCCAAGAGACCCAGTACTTC; cdr3_aa: CAWSGGGAQETQYF
v_call: TRBV29-1; j_call: TRBJ2-7; d_call: .; clone_size: .; cdr3_nt: TGCAGCGTCTACAGTGCCGTCGGGCAGTACTTC; cdr3_aa: CSVYSAVGQYF
v_call: TRBV9; j_call: TRBJ1-1; d_call: TRBD1; clone_size: .; cdr3_nt: TGTGCCAGCAGCGCAGGGGGCGCGGTCACTGAAGCTTTCTTT; cdr3_aa: CASSAGGAVTEAFF
v_call: TRBV28; j_call: TRBJ2-2; d_call: TRBD1; clone_size: .; cdr3_nt: TGTGCCAGCAGGCGCCCACAGGGGGCGCGGTCCGGGGAGCTGTTTTTT; cdr3_aa: CASRRPQGARSGELFF
v_call: TRBV27; j_call: TRBJ2-2; d_call: TRBD2; clone_size: .; cdr3_nt: TGTGCCAGCATAGCGGGAGCAACCGGGGAGCTGTTTTTT; cdr3_aa: CASIAGATGELFF
v_call: TRBV11-3; j_call: TRBJ2-1; d_call: TRBD1; clone_size: .; cdr3_nt: TGTGCCAGCAGCCCAGGACAGGCCTACAATGAGCAGTTCTTC; cdr3_aa: CASSPGQAYNEQFF
v_call: TRBV6-1; j_call: TRBJ2-7; d_call: .; clone_size: .; cdr3_nt: TGTGCCAGCAGCTATAGGGGGGGGATCAGCTACGAGCAGTACTTC; cdr3_aa: CASSYRGGISYEQYF
v_call: TRBV11-2; j_call: TRBJ2-5; d_call: .; clone_size: once; cdr3_nt: TGTGCCAGCAGCTTAAGCAGGGGCGGGGAGACCCAGTACTTC; cdr3_aa: CASSLSRGGETQYF
v_call: TRBV5-1; j_call: TRBJ2-4; d_call: .; clone_size: .; cdr3_nt: TGCGCCAGCAGCTTGGAACTGGGGACAAAAAACATTCAGTACTTC; cdr3_aa: CASSLELGTKNIQYF
v_call: TRBV10-1; j_call: TRBJ1-1; d_call: TRBD1; clone_size: .; cdr3_nt: TGCGCCAGCTGCAGTCTCGGGACAGTTCAAAACACTGAAGCTTTCTTT; cdr3_aa: CASCSLGTVQNTEAFF
v_call: TRBV28; j_call: TRBJ1-4; d_call: TRBD1; clone_size: .; cdr3_nt: TGTGCCAGCAGTCATCACACAGGGGCCGAGGGTGAAAAACTGTTTTTT; cdr3_aa: CASSHHTGAEGEKLFF
v_call: TRBV7-2; j_call: TRBJ2-7; d_call: .; clone_size: .; cdr3_nt: TGTGCCAGCAGCCTGGGGACTGCTCCCTACGAGCAGTACTTC; cdr3_aa: CASSLGTAPYEQYF
v_call: TRBV10-1; j_call: TRBJ2-1; d_call: TRBD2; clone_size: .; cdr3_nt: TGCGCCAGCAGTGAGGCCCAGACTAGCGGGGCCAACAATGAGCAGTTCTTC; cdr3_aa: CASSEAQTSGANNEQFF
v_call: TRBV10-2; j_call: TRBJ2-5; d_call: TRBD2; clone_size: .; cdr3_nt: TGCGCCAGCCTAGCGGGAAACCAAGAGACCCAGTACTTC; cdr3_aa: CASLAGNQETQYF
v_call: TRBV5-3; j_call: TRBJ2-7; d_call: TRBD1; clone_size: .; cdr3_nt: TGTGCCAGAAGCTTGACAGGGGGCTGTACCTACGAGCAGTACTTC; cdr3_aa: CARSLTGGCTYEQYF
v_call: TRBV12-5; j_call: TRBJ2-3; d_call: TRBD2; clone_size: .; cdr3_nt: TGTGCTAGTGGTTTGGTACTAGGTCTAGCGGGGCCTGGAGGCACAGATACGCAGTATTTT; cdr3_aa: CASGLVLGLAGPGGTDTQYF
v_call: TRBV7-9; j_call: TRBJ2-4; d_call: .; clone_size: once; cdr3_nt: TGTGCCAGCAGCTTAGATACAGGGATGAACATTCAGTACTTC; cdr3_aa: CASSLDTGMNIQYF
v_call: TRBV5-1; j_call: TRBJ1-6; d_call: TRBD1; clone_size: .; cdr3_nt: TGCGCCAGCAGCTTGGACAGGGGTTCACCCCTCCACTTT; cdr3_aa: CASSLDRGSPLHF
v_call: TRBV5-6; j_call: TRBJ2-5; d_call: .; clone_size: .; cdr3_nt: TGTGCCAGCAGGCAATGGACAGAACTCCAAGAGACCCAGTACTTC; cdr3_aa: CASRQWTELQETQYF
v_call: TRBV30; j_call: TRBJ2-7; d_call: TRBD1; clone_size: once; cdr3_nt: TGTGCCTGGACGCAGGGGGCAAGGTACGAGCAGTACTTC; cdr3_aa: CAWTQGARYEQYF
v_call: TRBV4-1; j_call: TRBJ2-3; d_call: .; clone_size: once; cdr3_nt: TGCGCCAGCAGCCCTCCCCCCCCAGATACGCAGTATTTT; cdr3_aa: CASSPPPPDTQYF
v_call: TRBV5-1; j_call: TRBJ2-2; d_call: .; clone_size: .; cdr3_nt: TGCGCCAGCGGAGACAGGAACACCGGGGAGCTGTTTTTT; cdr3_aa: CASGDRNTGELFF
v_call: TRBV5-1; j_call: TRBJ2-1; d_call: .; clone_size: .; cdr3_nt: TGCGCCAGCAGCTTGGCCGGCGGAGAGTTTGGCAATGAGCAGTTCTTC; cdr3_aa: CASSLAGGEFGNEQFF
v_call: TRBV12-5; j_call: TRBJ2-7; d_call: .; clone_size: .; cdr3_nt: TGTGCTAGTGGTTTGGTACAGGGCGAGCAGTACTTC; cdr3_aa: CASGLVQGEQYF
v_call: TRBV7-3; j_call: TRBJ2-3; d_call: TRBD2; clone_size: once; cdr3_nt: TGTGCCAGCAAAGGCGGGAGAGAGACAGATACGCAGTATTTT; cdr3_aa: CASKGGRETDTQYF
v_call: TRBV28; j_call: TRBJ2-7; d_call: .; clone_size: .; cdr3_nt: TGTGCCAGCAGCCCTCCAGGGATCCCTGACGAGCAGTACTTC; cdr3_aa: CASSPPGIPDEQYF
v_call: TRBV6-6; j_call: TRBJ2-3; d_call: .; clone_size: once; cdr3_nt: TGTGCCAGCAGCTACGCGGACCCCGGGGAGGATACGCAGTATTTT; cdr3_aa: CASSYADPGEDTQYF
v_call: TRBV5-1; j_call: TRBJ1-3; d_call: TRBD1; clone_size: .; cdr3_nt: TGCGCCAGCAGCTTGGAAGGACAGGTTGGAAACACCATATATTTT; cdr3_aa: CASSLEGQVGNTIYF
v_call: TRBV5-4; j_call: TRBJ1-3; d_call: TRBD1; clone_size: few; cdr3_nt: TGTGCCAGCAGCCTCGGACAGGACGTCAGAAGTTCTGGAAACACCATATATTTT; cdr3_aa: CASSLGQDVRSSGNTIYF
v_call: TRBV15; j_call: TRBJ2-7; d_call: TRBD2; clone_size: .; cdr3_nt: TGTGCCACCCGAAATAGCGGGGGAGAGCAGTACTTC; cdr3_aa: CATRNSGGEQYF
v_call: TRBV30; j_call: TRBJ1-1; d_call: .; clone_size: few; cdr3_nt: TGTGCCTGGAGTTTTCTGCACACGAACACTGAAGCTTTCTTT; cdr3_aa: CAWSFLHTNTEAFF
v_call: TRBV5-1; j_call: TRBJ2-1; d_call: TRBD2; clone_size: .; cdr3_nt: TGCGCCAGCAGCCTACTAGCGGGAGGGTACAATGAGCAGTTCTTC; cdr3_aa: CASSLLAGGYNEQFF
v_call: TRBV2; j_call: TRBJ1-2; d_call: .; clone_size: .; cdr3_nt: TGTGCCAGCAGTGCCGGACAGCTATCCTATGGCTACACCTTC; cdr3_aa: CASSAGQLSYGYTF
v_call: TRBV7-9; j_call: TRBJ2-1; d_call: TRBD2; clone_size: .; cdr3_nt: TGTGCCAGTGGGCTAGCGGTGTCCTACAATGAGCAGTTCTTC; cdr3_aa: CASGLAVSYNEQFF
v_call: TRBV5-1; j_call: TRBJ1-2; d_call: .; clone_size: .; cdr3_nt: TGCGCCAGCAGCCCTCCCCGCGGGAACTATGGCTACACCTTC; cdr3_aa: CASSPPRGNYGYTF
v_call: TRBV19; j_call: TRBJ1-3; d_call: TRBD1; clone_size: .; cdr3_nt: TGTGCCAGTAGTACCCGGGACAGGAGCTACTCTGGAAACACCATATATTTT; cdr3_aa: CASSTRDRSYSGNTIYF
v_call: TRBV4-3; j_call: TRBJ2-3; d_call: TRBD2; clone_size: .; cdr3_nt: TGCGCCAGCAGCCAAGATTCACTAGCGGGGGGCACAGATACGCAGTATTTT; cdr3_aa: CASSQDSLAGGTDTQYF
v_call: TRBV1; j_call: TRBJ2-7; d_call: .; clone_size: .; cdr3_nt: TGCACCAGCAGCCAAGATGACCCAAAGCGGGAAACTGCCTACGAGCAGTACTTC; cdr3_aa: CTSSQDDPKRETAYEQYF